This T cell receptor (beta chain) is from a study of control samples from healthy donors and cancer patients. Assay: immunoSEQ multiplex PCR; the TCRdb copy retains only in-frame clones and omits some. The table shows about 80,000 clones, with around 80% occurring only once. V lost 9 bases to trimming and J lost 4 bases; unmatched junction nucleotides: 6. This CDR3 is built from 13 residues. Germline-derived CDR1 and CDR2 are SGDLS and YYNGEE. The sequence derives from a man between 60 and 70 years old with head and neck cancer. This chain connects TRBV9 to TRBJ2-2; the match to TRBD1 covers 7 bases. Sequenced input: PBMCs. The CDR3 region has the DNA TGTGCCACCGGAGACAGGGCCACCGGGGAGCTGTTTTTT. It encodes CATGDRATGELFF.